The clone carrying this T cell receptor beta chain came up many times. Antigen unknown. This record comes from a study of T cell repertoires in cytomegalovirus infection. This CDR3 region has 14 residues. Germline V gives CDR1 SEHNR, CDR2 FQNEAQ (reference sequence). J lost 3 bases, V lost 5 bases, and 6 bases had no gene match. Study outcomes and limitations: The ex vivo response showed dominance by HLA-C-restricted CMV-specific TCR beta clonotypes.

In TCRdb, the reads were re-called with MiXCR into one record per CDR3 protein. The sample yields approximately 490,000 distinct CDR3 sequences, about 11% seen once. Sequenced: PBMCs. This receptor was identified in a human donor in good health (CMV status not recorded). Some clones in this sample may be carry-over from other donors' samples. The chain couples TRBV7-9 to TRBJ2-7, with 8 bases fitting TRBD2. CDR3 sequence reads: CASSPGTRGYEQYF. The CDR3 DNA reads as TGTGCCAGCAGCCCCGGGACTAGGGGCTACGAGCAGTACTTC.